The following is a TCR beta chain sequence with its context. This clonotype was detected many times. Its antigen specificity is not known. No clone much larger than this one lies a single base away; base qualities are absent. The reads were generated on an Illumina HiSeq 1500. Starting from the raw public reads, TCRdb applied fastp trimming at Q25, assembled clones with MiXCR and retained in-frame beta chains. Entries are consolidated by CDR3 protein sequence, retaining the most common genes and DNA. The sample table holds under 450,000 distinct CDR3 sequences, of which about 35% were seen once. The ten largest clones take up about 13% of the sample. The sample's treatment or condition label, in plain terms: in vitro stimulation with specific CMV peptide epitopes to enrich CMV-specific T cells. This specimen belongs to a study of T cell repertoires in cytomegalovirus infection (dated by TCRdb to between 2017 and 2020). With respect to the entire study: Peptide stimulations targeted recently identified HLA-C-restricted CMV epitopes, whose presentation resists viral immunomodulation, together with well-studied HLA-B-restricted epitopes. Donor HLA type was relevant to the analysis, as public TCR beta signatures indicated carriage of CMV infection together with the matching HLA type.

Study-wide findings and limitations: In both this cohort and an independent roughly 350-donor cohort, the cumulative frequency of public TCR beta family members distinguished carriers of CMV infection plus the relevant HLA type. In the ex vivo response, HLA-C-restricted CMV-specific TCR beta clonotypes were dominant, and in two of eight donors the single most frequent clonotype came from this HLA-C-restricted group.

The junction shows trimming of 4 bases on V and 9 bases on J, plus 10 bases between the germline ends. The CDR3 starts with the cysteine, ends with the phenylalanine, and has 12 residues. Left in the record is the CDR3 DNA by itself, 36 bases read in frame from the first base. According to the germline V gene, CDR1 reads SGHTA and CDR2 reads FQGNSA. This TCR was sampled from a human donor in good health (CMV status not recorded). Some clones in this sample may be carry-over from other donors' samples. This chain joins TRBV7-2 to TRBJ2-1; too little of a D gene remains to name it. The sequences come from cultured PBMCs, collected from culture after CMV antigen stimulation. At the DNA level, the sequence is TGTGCCAGCAGCTCCCACCCTATTGAGCAGTTCTTC. This gives the protein CASSSHPIEQFF. With the portions outside the CDR3 filled from the reference TRBV7-2 and TRBJ2-1 genes, the complete variable region becomes GAGVSQSPSNKVTEKGKDVELRCDPISGHTALYWYRQSLGQGLEFLIYFQGNSAPDKSGLPSDRFSAERTGGSVSTLTIQRTQQEDSAVYLCASSSHPIEQFFGPGTRLTVL.